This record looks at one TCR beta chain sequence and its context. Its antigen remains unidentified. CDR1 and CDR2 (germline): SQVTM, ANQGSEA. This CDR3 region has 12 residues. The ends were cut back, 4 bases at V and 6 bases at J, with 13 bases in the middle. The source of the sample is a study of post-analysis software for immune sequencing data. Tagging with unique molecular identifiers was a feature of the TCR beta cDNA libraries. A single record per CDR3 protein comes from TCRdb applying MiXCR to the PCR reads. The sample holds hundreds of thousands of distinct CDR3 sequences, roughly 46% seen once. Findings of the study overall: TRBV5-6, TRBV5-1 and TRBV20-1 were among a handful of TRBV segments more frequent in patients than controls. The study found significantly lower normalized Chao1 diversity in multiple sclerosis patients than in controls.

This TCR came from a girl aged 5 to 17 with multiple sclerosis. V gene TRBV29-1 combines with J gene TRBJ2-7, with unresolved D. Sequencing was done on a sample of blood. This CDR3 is CSVGGLKGEQYF. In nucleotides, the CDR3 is TGCAGCGTTGGTGGCCTTAAGGGCGAGCAGTACTTC.